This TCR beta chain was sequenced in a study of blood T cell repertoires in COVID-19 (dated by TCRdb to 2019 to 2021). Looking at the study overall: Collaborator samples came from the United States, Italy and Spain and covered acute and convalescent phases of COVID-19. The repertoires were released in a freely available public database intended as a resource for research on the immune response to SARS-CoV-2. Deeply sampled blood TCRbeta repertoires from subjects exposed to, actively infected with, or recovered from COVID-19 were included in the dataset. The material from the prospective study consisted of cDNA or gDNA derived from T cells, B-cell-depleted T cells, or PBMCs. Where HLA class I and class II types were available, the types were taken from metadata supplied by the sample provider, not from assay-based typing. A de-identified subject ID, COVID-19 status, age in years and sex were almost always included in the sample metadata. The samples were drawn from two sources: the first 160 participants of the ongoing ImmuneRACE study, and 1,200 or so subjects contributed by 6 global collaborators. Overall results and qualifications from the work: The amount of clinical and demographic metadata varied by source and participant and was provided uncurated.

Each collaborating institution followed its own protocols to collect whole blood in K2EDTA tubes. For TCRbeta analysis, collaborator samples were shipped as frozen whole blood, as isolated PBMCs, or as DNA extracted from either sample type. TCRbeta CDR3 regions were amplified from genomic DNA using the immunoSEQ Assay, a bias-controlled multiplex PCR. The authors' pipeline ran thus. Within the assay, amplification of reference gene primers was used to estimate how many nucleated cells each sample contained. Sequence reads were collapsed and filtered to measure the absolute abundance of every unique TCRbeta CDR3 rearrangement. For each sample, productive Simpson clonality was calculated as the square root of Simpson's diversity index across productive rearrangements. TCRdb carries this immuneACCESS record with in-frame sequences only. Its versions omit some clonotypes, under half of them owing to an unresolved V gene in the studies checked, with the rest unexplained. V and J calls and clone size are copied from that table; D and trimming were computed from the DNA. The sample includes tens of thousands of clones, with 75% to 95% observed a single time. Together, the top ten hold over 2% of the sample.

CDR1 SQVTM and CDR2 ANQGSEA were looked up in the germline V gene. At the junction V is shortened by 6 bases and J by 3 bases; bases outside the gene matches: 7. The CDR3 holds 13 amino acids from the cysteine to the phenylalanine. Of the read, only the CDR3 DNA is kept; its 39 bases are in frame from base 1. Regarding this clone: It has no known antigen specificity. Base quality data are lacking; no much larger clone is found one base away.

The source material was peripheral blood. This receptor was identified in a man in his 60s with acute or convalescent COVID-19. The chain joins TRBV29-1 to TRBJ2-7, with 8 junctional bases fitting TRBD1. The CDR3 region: CSVTGTGDYEQYF. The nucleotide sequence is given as TGCAGCGTGACCGGGACAGGAGACTACGAGCAGTACTTC.